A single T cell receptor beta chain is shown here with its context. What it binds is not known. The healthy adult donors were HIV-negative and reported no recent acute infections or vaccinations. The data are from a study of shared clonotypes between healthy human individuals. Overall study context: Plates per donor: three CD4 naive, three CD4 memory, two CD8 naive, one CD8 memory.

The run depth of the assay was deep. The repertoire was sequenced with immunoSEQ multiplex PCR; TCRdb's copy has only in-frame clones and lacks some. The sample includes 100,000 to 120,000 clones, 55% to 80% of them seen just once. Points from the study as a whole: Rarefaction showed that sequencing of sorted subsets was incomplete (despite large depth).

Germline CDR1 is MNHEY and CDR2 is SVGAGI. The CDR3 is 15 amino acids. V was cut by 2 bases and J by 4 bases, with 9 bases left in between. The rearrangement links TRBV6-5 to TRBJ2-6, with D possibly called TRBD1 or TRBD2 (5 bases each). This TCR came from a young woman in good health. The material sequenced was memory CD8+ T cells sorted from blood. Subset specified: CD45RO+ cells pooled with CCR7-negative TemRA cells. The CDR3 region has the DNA TGTGCCAGCAGTTACGCCGGGGACGGGGCCAACGTCCTGACTTTC. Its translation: CASSYAGDGANVLTF.